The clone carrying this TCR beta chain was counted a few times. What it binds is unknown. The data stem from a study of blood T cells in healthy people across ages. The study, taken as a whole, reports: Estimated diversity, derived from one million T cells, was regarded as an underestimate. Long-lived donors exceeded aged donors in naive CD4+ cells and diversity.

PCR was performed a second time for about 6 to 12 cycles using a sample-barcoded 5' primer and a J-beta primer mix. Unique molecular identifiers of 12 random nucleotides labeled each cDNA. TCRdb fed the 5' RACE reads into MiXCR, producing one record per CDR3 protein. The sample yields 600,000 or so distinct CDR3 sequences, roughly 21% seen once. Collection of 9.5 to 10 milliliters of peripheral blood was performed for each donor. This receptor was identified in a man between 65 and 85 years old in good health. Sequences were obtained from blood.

The CDR3 nucleotides read TGCAGTGCTAGAGCTCCAGGGGATACGCAGTATTTT. Translated: CSARAPGDTQYF. V and J are TRBV20-1 and TRBJ2-3, with D tentatively TRBD1 (5 bases). This CDR3 is 12 amino acids long. V was pared by 1 base and J by 6 bases, with 8 bases between. Per germline, CDR1 DFQATT and CDR2 SNEGSKA (reference sequence).